The 24 T cell receptor beta chains below were found in one sample sequenced in a study of CD8+ T cells in alopecia areata. After isolation, RNA underwent reverse transcription to generate cDNA as the sequencing template. Libraries were prepared by immunoSEQ multiplex PCR; TCRdb keeps only in-frame clonotypes and omits some of them. The table shows approximately 82,000 clones, with around 54% occurring only once. The source material was NKG2D-high CD8+ T cells sorted from blood. The source is a human donor with alopecia areata.

This clone was counted once. This chain connects TRBV29-1 to TRBJ2-3; D is possibly TRBD2 (6 bases). With 0 bases removed from V and 5 bases from J, the gap between germline ends came to 21 bases. There are 17 residues in the CDR3. Germline CDR1 is SQVTM and CDR2 is ANQGSEA. CDR3 in amino acids: CSVEDTGQTGGRDTQYF. The DNA of the CDR3 is TGCAGCGTTGAAGATACAGGCCAGACTGGAGGGCGAGATACGCAGTATTTT.

This clone was detected once. Here the CDR3 DNA reads TGTGCCAGCAGTTCAACGCTGGGGACCTCAGGCGAGACCCAGTACTTC. This codes for CASSSTLGTSGETQYF. V is TRBV7-9 and J is TRBJ2-5, with D possibly called TRBD1 or TRBD2 (5 bases each). Trimming removed 6 bases from V and 5 bases from J, with 22 bases in between. Germline CDR1 reads SEHNR; CDR2 reads FQNEAQ (reference sequence). This CDR3 is 16 amino acids long.

The J gene is TRBJ2-3, the V gene TRBV7-8; D is uncertain. The CDR3 is 13 residues long. V dropped 5 bases and J dropped 2 bases, with 8 bases sitting between them. The germline V gene has CDR1 SGHVS and CDR2 FQNEAQ. CDR3: CASSPTDTDTQYF. The CDR3 DNA sequence: TGTGCCAGCAGCCCGACGGACACAGATACGCAGTATTTT.

The DNA of the CDR3 is TGTGCCAGCAGTGCCGGGGGGGATTCTGAGACCCAGTACTTC. It encodes CASSAGGDSETQYF. This rearrangement joins TRBV27 to TRBJ2-5; the match to TRBD2 covers 8 bases. The germline V gene has CDR1 MNHEY and CDR2 SMNVEV (reference sequence). With 5 bases clipped from V and 5 bases from J, the junction kept 7 bases outside the gene matches. CDR3 length equals 14 residues.

The rearrangement uses TRBV13 and TRBJ2-5; 8 positions match TRBD1. Trimming at V came to 5 bases and at J to 5 bases, leaving 10 bases not matched to a gene. The germline V gene encodes CDR1 PRHDT and CDR2 FYEKMQ (reference sequence). CDR3 length: 15 amino acids. The CDR3 spells CASSLRDRRGETQYF. The CDR3 coding sequence is TGTGCCAGCAGCCTCCGGGACAGGAGAGGGGAGACCCAGTACTTC.

The rearrangement uses TRBV5-1 and TRBJ2-7; D call uncertain. The CDR3 is made up of 15 amino acids. V gave up 0 bases and J gave up 0 bases, with 10 bases separating them. Per the germline V gene, CDR1 is SGHRS and CDR2 is YFSETQ. CDR3: CASSLALGGSYEQYF. DNA of the CDR3: TGCGCCAGCAGCTTGGCCCTGGGCGGCTCCTACGAGCAGTACTTC.

The chain uses TRBV4-1 and TRBJ1-6, with TRBD1 matching over 8 bases. The CDR3 spans 17 residues. Germline CDR1 and CDR2: MGHRA and YSYEKL. The junction had 13 bases not matched to a gene; V was cut back by 3 bases and J by 9 bases. The CDR3 region is CASSHPETGATFSPLHF. CDR3 coding DNA: TGCGCCAGCAGCCACCCCGAGACAGGGGCTACCTTTTCACCCCTCCACTTT.

This clone was recorded only once. This chain joins TRBV4-1 and TRBJ1-1; no definite D call. Germline V gene sequence: CDR1 MGHRA, CDR2 YSYEKL. CDR3 size: 13 residues. Trimming stripped 0 bases from V and 0 bases from J, with 2 bases between. Written as DNA, the CDR3 is TGCGCCAGCAGCCAAGATATGAACACTGAAGCTTTCTTT. This translates into CASSQDMNTEAFF.

The chain is built from TRBV29-1 and TRBJ1-1; maybe TRBD1 (6 bases). V gave up 5 bases and J gave up 4 bases, with 11 bases separating them. CDR3 size: 12 residues. Germline V lookup: CDR1 SQVTM, CDR2 ANQGSEA. The CDR3 loop is CSVPRGVTEAFF. CDR3 nucleotide sequence: TGCAGCGTTCCAAGGGGGGTCACTGAAGCTTTCTTT.

The chain has TRBV28 and TRBJ2-7; D is unclear. CDR3 length equals 13 residues. V was cut by 5 bases and J by 1 base, with 9 bases left in between. CDR1 is MDHEN, CDR2 SYDVKM, per germline. The CDR3 is CASSPSSSYEQYF. CDR3 bases: TGTGCCAGCAGTCCGAGTTCTTCCTACGAGCAGTACTTC. Filled out from reference TRBV28 and TRBJ2-7, the complete variable domain reads DVKVTQSSRYLVKRTGEKVFLECVQDMDHENMFWYRQDPGLGLRLIYFSYDVKMKEKGDIPEGYSVSREKKERFSLILESASTNQTSMYLCASSPSSSYEQYFGPGTRLTVT.

The J gene is TRBJ2-4, the V gene TRBV4-1; D is undetermined. This CDR3 has 15 residues. Germline V gene sequence: CDR1 MGHRA, CDR2 YSYEKL. V lost 4 bases, J lost 0 bases, and 10 bases lay in between. CDR3 bases: TGCGCCAGCAGCCCGAGAGAAGGAGCCAAAAACATTCAGTACTTC. Translation gives CASSPREGAKNIQYF.

The chain links TRBV10-2 to TRBJ2-7; D remains ambiguous. Trimming stripped 3 bases from V and 0 bases from J, with 9 bases between. CDR1 and CDR2 (germline): WSHSY, SAAADI. This CDR3 contains 14 residues. The CDR3 coding sequence is TGCGCCAGCAGTGACAGCCGGCTCTCCTACGAGCAGTACTTC. Protein sequence: CASSDSRLSYEQYF.

V and J are TRBV12-5 and TRBJ2-3; D might be TRBD1 (6 bases). V lost 2 bases and J lost 2, with 11 bases in between. The CDR3 has 15 amino acids. Germline lookup yields CDR1 LGHNT and CDR2 FRNRAP. CDR3 DNA sequence: TGTGCTAGTGGTTTGTCCCGGGACACCACAGATACGCAGTATTTT. Translated, it gives CASGLSRDTTDTQYF. Full variable domain (rest looked up from reference TRBV12-5 and TRBJ2-3): DARVTQTPRHKVTEMGQEVTMRCQPILGHNTVFWYRQTMMQGLELLAYFRNRAPLDDSGMPKDRFSAEMPDATLATLKIQPSEPRDSAVYFCASGLSRDTTDTQYFGPGTRLTVL.

The CDR3 sequence: CSAPTGVNYGYTF. DNA for the CDR3: TGCAGCGCCCCGACAGGAGTCAACTATGGCTACACCTTC. The V call is TRBV29-1, the J call TRBJ1-2, with D perhaps matching TRBD1 (6 bases). The CDR3 runs 13 residues. Germline assignment: CDR1 SQVTM and CDR2 ANQGSEA. V was shortened by 7 bases and J by 2 bases, with 14 bases between the two germline ends.

This clone was seen only a few times. This chain links TRBV23-1 with TRBJ1-5; D unresolved. TRBV23-1 is an open reading frame whose function is uncertain. This CDR3 region has 11 residues. V was trimmed by 7 bases and J by 11 bases, leaving 12 bases between them. CDR3 loop: CASTKPPSQHF. In DNA, the CDR3 is TGCGCCAGCACCAAGCCCCCATCCCAGCATTTT.

The table lists this clone with a few counts. The chain employs TRBV10-3 and TRBJ1-1; D call uncertain. Germline V gives CDR1 ENHRY, CDR2 SYGVKD. V dropped 8 bases and J dropped 1 base, with 11 bases sitting between them. The length of the CDR3 is 13 residues. The CDR3 DNA follows: TGTGCCATCCACGAGGGAACGAACACTGAAGCTTTCTTT. It encodes CAIHEGTNTEAFF.

The gene calls are TRBV7-9 and TRBJ2-2; no definite D call. CDR1 is SEHNR, CDR2 FQNEAQ, per germline (reference sequence). Trimming removed 5 bases at V and 0 bases at J, with 4 bases between. There are 13 residues in the CDR3. This chain's CDR3 is CASSPTNTGELFF. The CDR3, as DNA: TGTGCCAGCAGCCCAACGAACACCGGGGAGCTGTTTTTT.

The chain couples TRBV29-1 to TRBJ1-6; no clear D gene. The CDR3 length is 15 residues. Per the germline V gene, CDR1 is SQVTM and CDR2 is ANQGSEA. Trimming shortened V by 0 bases and J by 5 bases, and 11 bases separated the two germline ends. The CDR3 sequence is CSVEELTEDNSPLHF. The CDR3 DNA follows: TGCAGCGTTGAAGAACTCACGGAAGATAATTCACCCCTCCACTTT.

This chain links TRBV5-4 with TRBJ2-1; the D is unclear. The V end was cut by 0 bases, the J end by 5 bases, with 9 bases between. Germline loops: CDR1 SGHNT, CDR2 YYREEE (reference sequence). The CDR3 covers 14 residues. CDR3 nucleotide sequence: TGTGCCAGCAGCTTGGTCGTCCCCCACAATGAGCAGTTCTTC. Its protein is CASSLVVPHNEQFF.

This rearrangement joins TRBV2 to TRBJ2-5, with TRBD2 identical over 9 bases. The ends lost 4 bases at V and 1 base at J; junction bases unmatched: 10. Germline lookup yields CDR1 SNHLY and CDR2 FYNNEI. The CDR3 extends over 17 amino acids. The CDR3 DNA is TGTGCCAGCAGTGTTCCCGCTAGCGGGGAGGGCCAAGAGACCCAGTACTTC. The encoded protein is CASSVPASGEGQETQYF.

The J gene is TRBJ1-2, the V gene TRBV30, with a possible D match to TRBD1 (6 bases). Germline lookup yields CDR1 GTSNPN and CDR2 SVGIG (reference sequence). The CDR3 is 14 amino acids. Between the trimmed V and J ends, which lost 3 bases and 2 bases, there was a span of 13 bases. The DNA of the CDR3 is TGTGCCTGGAGGACCCGACAGGAGAACTATGGCTACACCTTC. Protein: CAWRTRQENYGYTF.

This clone was seen a handful of times. The chain combines TRBV11-2 with TRBJ2-7, with a tentative D call TRBD2 (7 bases). V was shortened by 5 bases and J by 2 bases, with 16 bases between the two germline ends. Germline V gives CDR1 SGHAT, CDR2 FQNNGV. The CDR3 totals 15 residues. CDR3 bases: TGTGCCAGCAGCGTGGGGGCGGGGGAAGCCTACGAGCAGTACTTC. Protein product: CASSVGAGEAYEQYF. Looking up the rest from reference TRBV11-2 and TRBJ2-7 gives the full variable domain: EAGVAQSPRYKIIEKRQSVAFWCNPISGHATLYWYQQILGQGPKLLIQFQNNGVVDDSQLPKDRFSAERLKGVDSTLKIQPAKLEDSAVYLCASSVGAGEAYEQYFGPGTRLTVT.

The rearrangement uses TRBV6-5 and TRBJ2-1, with D perhaps TRBD1 (5 bases). The CDR3 sequence is 11 residues long. Germline V gene data show CDR1 as MNHEY and CDR2 as SVGAGI. V was trimmed by 6 bases and J by 8 bases, leaving 8 bases between them. The CDR3 reads CASSLQDEQFF. In DNA form, the CDR3 reads TGTGCCAGCAGCCTACAGGATGAGCAGTTCTTC.

The chain links TRBV30 to TRBJ2-3; 8 bases line up with TRBD2. Germline lookup yields CDR1 GTSNPN and CDR2 SVGIG (reference sequence). V lost 1 base and J lost 4; bases outside the gene matches: 22. The CDR3 consists of 20 residues. The CDR3 nucleotides read TGTGCCTGGAGTGGAACCAGCGGGAGCCCCATGGCCGCCACGTCAGATACGCAGTATTTT. Amino acids: CAWSGTSGSPMAATSDTQYF.